Detailed here is one TCR beta chain. Antigen specificity is unknown. These data are taken from a study of T-cell memory formation after mild COVID-19. Findings and caveats of the study: Memory cells collected pre-infection included some clones that later responded, suggesting cross-reactive memory joined.

Constant-segment primers and 5'RACE yielded cDNA libraries for TCR alpha and TCR beta, each carrying sample barcodes and UMIs. TCRdb re-called the 5' RACE reads with MiXCR, one entry per CDR3 protein. The sample comprises about 390,000 distinct CDR3 sequences, about 15% of which are singletons, and 20% to 25% rests with the top ten. The germline CDR1 and CDR2 sequences are SGHDT and YYEEEE. V was trimmed by 4 bases and J by 6 bases, leaving 10 bases between them. The CDR3 is 12 residues long. This receptor was identified in a man in his late teens or twenties who had mild COVID-19 (a few samples of this study predate the infection). Cell type and time point are not known. V is TRBV5-6 and J is TRBJ1-2; D ambiguous. Sequencing was done on a sample of PBMCs or a T cell subset sorted from them (not recorded which). The CDR3 loop is CASSLLAHGYTF. DNA of the CDR3: TGTGCCAGCAGCCTTCTCGCCCATGGCTACACCTTC.